This entry lists 13 T cell receptor beta chains sequenced from one sample in a study of blood T cell repertoires in COVID-19. Measured with immunoSEQ multiplex PCR; TCRdb has only the in-frame clones, and not every one. Among 99,000 or so clones listed, 65% to 85% were seen once. Material for sequencing was peripheral blood. The receptors were gathered from a man aged 70 or older with active or convalescent COVID-19.

This chain links TRBV7-8 with TRBJ2-1; unclear D gene. V shed 5 bases and J shed 5 bases, with 10 bases lying between them. The germline V gene encodes CDR1 SGHVS and CDR2 FQNEAQ. CDR3 length: 13 residues. The CDR3 DNA reads as TGTGCCAGCAGCCGTTATCAGGACAATGAGCAGTTCTTC. It is translated as CASSRYQDNEQFF.

The rearrangement joins TRBV12-5 to TRBJ2-1, with TRBD2 matching 15 bases. Germline assignment: CDR1 LGHNT and CDR2 FRNRAP. This CDR3 has 20 residues. Unmatched junction bases numbered 10, after V lost 0 bases and J lost 4 bases. The CDR3: CASGLVPGTSGGRNYNEQFF. The CDR3 bases are TGTGCTAGTGGTTTGGTACCCGGGACTAGCGGGGGGCGCAATTACAATGAGCAGTTCTTC.

CDR3 loop: CASSRTGGETQYF. CDR3 nucleotides: TGTGCCAGCAGCCGGACAGGGGGAGAGACCCAGTACTTC. The chain carries TRBV3-1 (or the pseudogene TRBV3-2) and TRBJ2-5, with 10 bases lining up with TRBD1. The trim removed 4 bases at V and 4 bases at J, leaving 0 bases unmatched. The CDR3 covers 13 residues. Germline CDR1 is LGHDT and CDR2 is YNNKEL (reference sequence).

This chain uses TRBV6-6 with TRBJ2-2; 7 bases match TRBD2. Germline V gene sequence: CDR1 MNHNY, CDR2 SVGAGI (reference sequence). V was pared by 7 bases and J by 1 base, with 3 bases of the junction left unmatched. The CDR3 extends over 14 amino acids. Here the CDR3 reads CASTGGKNTGELFF. The DNA for the CDR3 is TGTGCCAGCACGGGGGGAAAGAACACCGGGGAGCTGTTTTTT.

The gene calls are TRBV7-2 and TRBJ1-1, with 7 positions matching TRBD1. V lost 5 bases to trimming and J lost 7 bases; unmatched junction nucleotides: 7. Looked up from germline, CDR1 is SGHTA and CDR2 is FQGNSA. The CDR3 runs 13 residues. The chain's CDR3 is CASSLPQGIEAFF. The CDR3 coding sequence is TGTGCCAGCAGCCTACCACAGGGGATTGAAGCTTTCTTT.

The V gene is TRBV4-1, the J gene TRBJ1-2; tentatively, D is TRBD1 (5 bases). V lost 1 base and J lost 8, with 11 bases in between. The CDR3 totals 13 residues. Germline lookup yields CDR1 MGHRA and CDR2 YSYEKL. CDR3 sequence reads: CASSQVGEGGYTF. For the CDR3, the DNA is TGCGCCAGCAGCCAAGTAGGGGAAGGAGGCTACACCTTC.

The chain uses TRBV6-2 or TRBV6-3 and TRBJ2-1; 11 positions agree with TRBD2. This CDR3 has 17 residues. Germline V CDR1 and CDR2: MNHEY, SVGEGT. V dropped 4 bases and J dropped 7; count of bases not matched to a gene: 12. CDR3: CASSSLAGGREENEQFF. The DNA of the CDR3 is TGTGCCAGCAGTTCTCTAGCGGGGGGACGGGAGGAGAATGAGCAGTTCTTC.

V and J are TRBV7-2 and TRBJ1-2; D may be TRBD1 (5 bases). The CDR3 length is 15 residues. Trimming took 0 bases from V and 4 from J, leaving 12 bases between them. In germline, CDR1 is SGHTA, CDR2 FQGNSA. The CDR3 nucleotides are TGTGCCAGCAGCTTAGCGGGGGGGGACGTCTATGGCTACACCTTC. As protein: CASSLAGGDVYGYTF.

V and J are TRBV29-1 and TRBJ1-2, with TRBD1 matching 7 bases. The CDR3 has 12 residues. Germline CDR1 is SQVTM and CDR2 is ANQGSEA. V lost 8 bases and J lost 7; bases outside the gene matches: 10. CDR3 protein: CSFSDRVAGYTF. The CDR3 nucleotides are TGCAGCTTTAGTGACAGGGTGGCTGGCTACACCTTC.

The table lists this clone with a few counts. V usage is TRBV2 and J usage is TRBJ1-1, with TRBD1 as a possible D gene (6 bases). The CDR3 has 16 amino acids. Looked up from germline, CDR1 is SNHLY and CDR2 is FYNNEI. V was pared by 1 base and J by 4 bases, with 16 bases between. The CDR3, as DNA: TGTGCCAGCAGTGAAGGAGGCAGGGGAAGAGTCACTGAAGCTTTCTTT. It yields the protein CASSEGGRGRVTEAFF.

CDR3 bases: TGTGCCTGGAAACAGAAATCTCAGAACACTGAAGCTTTCTTT. Protein product: CAWKQKSQNTEAFF. This chain uses TRBV30 with TRBJ1-1; D is ambiguous. CDR1 is GTSNPN and CDR2 is SVGIG in the germline V gene (reference sequence). CDR3 length: 14 amino acids. Deletions cut 4 bases from V and 1 base from J, with 13 bases between.

V usage is TRBV7-3 and J usage is TRBJ1-6; D gene uncertain. The germline V and J ends were trimmed by 5 bases and 5 bases, with 13 bases remaining between them. The CDR3 length is 15 residues. CDR1 is SGHTA and CDR2 is FQGTGA in the germline V gene. The CDR3 nucleotides are TGTGCCAGCAGCCCCGGGCGGAGGGATAATTCACCCCTCCACTTT. It encodes CASSPGRRDNSPLHF.

The chain has TRBV27 and TRBJ2-5, with a weak D call TRBD2 (6 bases). The CDR3 is 15 amino acids. V lost 5 bases to trimming and J lost 7 bases, with 20 bases between them. Germline V gene sequence: CDR1 MNHEY, CDR2 SMNVEV (reference sequence). The DNA of the CDR3 is TGTGCCAGCAGTCGAGGCGGGGTCGGCAAGGGGACCCAGTACTTC. The encoded protein is CASSRGGVGKGTQYF.